The clone carrying this T cell receptor beta chain came up many times. Its specificity is unknown. V was clipped by 0 bases and J by 3 bases, with 13 bases between them. The CDR3 is made up of 15 amino acids. The germline gives CDR1 SGHRS, CDR2 YFSETQ. The sample comes from a study of T-cell reconstitution after alpha-beta-depleted transplantation in children. Study-wide results and limits: Newly produced T cells mostly provided counts and TCRbeta diversity after one year, as hyperexpanded clones declined.

A library of TCRbeta sequences, prepared with unique molecular identifiers, was generated. One entry per CDR3 protein, called by TCRdb with MiXCR from the PCR reads. This table has about 420,000 distinct CDR3 sequences, about 16% appearing once. The chain links TRBV5-1 to TRBJ2-7; no definite D call. This sequence originates from a boy under three years old who had a stem cell transplant for Wiskott-Aldrich syndrome, so the T cells may come from the graft donor. The sequences come from PBMCs, mostly from graft donor cells, collected 360 days after TCRalphabeta/CD19-depleted stem cell transplant. The chain's CDR3 is CASSLGLRTVYEQYF. For the CDR3, the DNA is TGCGCCAGCAGCTTGGGTTTGAGGACCGTCTACGAGCAGTACTTC.